This T cell receptor beta chain was captured by sequencing in a study of neurological immune-mediated disorders (dated by TCRdb to about 2019). Background on the whole study: Among the approximately 34 multiple sclerosis patients, relapsing-remitting MS was present in around 31 and secondary progressive MS was present in 3. The study compared peripheral blood TCR-beta repertoires of HTLV-I-associated myelopathy (HAM/TSP) patients, multiple sclerosis patients and healthy controls using UMI-based sequencing. Alongside PBMC samples, the set of fewer than 110 TCR-beta libraries contained longitudinal samples, technical triplicates, and paired CD4+ and CD8+ T-cell subsets that had been sorted. The cohort was made up of 68 subjects, consisting of 15 or so HAM/TSP patients, 34 multiple sclerosis patients and about 20 healthy controls. Paper-wide results and their limitations: TCR clonal expansion was highest in HAM/TSP patients and lowest in MS patients, with MS patients falling below even healthy controls. In phylogenetic analysis, the repertoires of 18 of 34 MS patients grouped into a cluster of related CDR3 sequences, which suggests a possible signature at the repertoire level. The MS cluster was not associated with any clinical or MRI features, and the authors stated that larger cohorts are needed. Expanded clones from different subjects shared no identical CDR3 amino acid sequences, which suggests that TCR-beta repertoires were private in all groups.

cDNA was synthesized by template-switch 5'RACE using a primer carrying a 10-nucleotide random unique molecular identifier by which each TCR transcript was tagged. Every sequencing run covered 15-18 subjects and yielded more than 180 million TCR-beta sequences. The RNeasy kit was used for extraction of total RNA. TCR-beta VDJ regions were amplified with primers for the TCR constant region and the 5'RACE anchor, using the KAPA Real-time Library Amplification kit. A first PCR added sample indexes and Illumina adaptors, after which a second PCR increased the library yield. The roughly 650 bp TCR product was size-selected on a 2% E-gel SizeSelection system after Ampure bead purification. Before pooling, library quality was checked on a Bioanalyzer, concentration was measured with Qubit, and libraries were quantified with the Kapa Library Quantification kit. Paired-end 2 x 150 bp sequencing of the libraries was performed on an Illumina HiSeq 2500. To increase sequence diversity, about 23-30% phiX was spiked into each library pool. Concerning the study's data processing: The quality-filtered reads were processed with the UMI-based MiGEC pipeline, whose error correction step removed more than 80% of the raw TCR sequences. VDJ genes were aligned to IMGT germline references, and each clonotype was defined by a unique CDR3 amino acid sequence together with V-J genes. Clonal expansion, Shannon diversity and CDR3 relatedness (CalcPairwiseDistances, ClusterSamples) were evaluated with VDJtools, and phylogenetic trees were built with CLCbio workbench. A clone was classed as expanded if it had 8 or more unique UMIs, a cutoff based on coefficient-of-variation modelling across technical triplicates. TCRdb redid the processing of the public reads, applying fastp at Q25 and MiXCR, and retained in-frame beta chains. For every CDR3 protein sequence, its rows merge into one entry that carries the most common genes and DNA. The V and J calls, along with clone size, are taken from TCRdb and not from the paper's own processing. The sample table contains 40,000 to 55,000 distinct CDR3 sequences; only one count was recorded for 4.5% to 7% of them. The top ten constitute less than 1.5% of the sample.

The CDR3 holds 17 amino acids from the cysteine to the phenylalanine. The kept DNA is CDR3 alone, 51 bases in frame from the first base. As encoded in the germline V gene, CDR1 is KGHDR while CDR2 is SFDVKD. V has 5 bases trimmed and J has 5 bases trimmed; junction bases matching no gene number 14. This clonotype was picked up many times. Its antigen specificity is not known. No quality values exist for individual bases; no much larger clone is one base distant. For the sorted-subset TCR libraries, the starting material was about 1 million sorted CD4+ or CD8+ T cells. Multiple sclerosis patients were enrolled in a US clinical protocol under which disease progression was evaluated by magnetic resonance imaging. PBMCs were separated from peripheral blood using Ficoll-Hypaque density gradient centrifugation and then cryopreserved in liquid nitrogen. Paired sorted CD4+ and CD8+ subsets came from healthy controls, HAM/TSP patients and MS patients.

The source of this sequence is a woman aged 18-29 years with multiple sclerosis. The sample consisted of CD4+ T cells from blood. The rearranged segments are TRBV24-1 and TRBJ2-5, and TRBD1 matches 9 of the central bases. The DNA sequence is TGTGCCACCAGTGGAACGGGACAGGGTCCTGCTGGGGAGACCCAGTACTTC. It translates to CATSGTGQGPAGETQYF.